This T cell receptor (beta chain) came from a study of shared clonotypes between healthy human individuals (dated by TCRdb to 2018 to 2021). For the study in its entirety: A few men and a couple of women, aged 18 to 49 years, made up the cohort. Different laboratories and diverse techniques were used to prepare libraries and sequence TCR repertoires, to increase sequencing depth and limit assay-specific biases. Per donor, leukapheresis produced somewhere between about 0.8 and 9.5 billion PBMCs. To estimate repertoire size and how much clonotype sharing occurs between individuals, the study deeply sequenced the blood TCR repertoires of several healthy adults. For each donor, three plates each were used for CD4 naive and CD4 memory, two plates were used for CD8 naive, and one plate was used for CD8 memory. Paper-wide results and their limitations: Pairwise subsampling led to the expectation that sequencing depth would affect the degree of clonotype sharing among donors. The small number of donors limited the genetic and exposure-history diversity represented. When several donors were compared, the shared fraction of clonotypes was around 4.6% for naive CD4, roughly 3.3% for naive CD8, 2.3% for memory CD4, and approximately 0.4% for memory CD8. Even with the large sequencing depth, rarefaction of the sorted-subset datasets indicated that sequencing was incomplete. Naive subsets generally had larger estimated clonotype richness than memory subsets did. Compared with non-shared clonotypes, clonotypes shared by all four sorted-subset donors had higher generation probabilities. Only blood was sampled, and tissue TCR repertoires likely differ from those in blood.

The germline ends are 10 bases apart after V is trimmed by 7 bases and J by 3 bases. The CDR3 starts with the cysteine, ends with the phenylalanine, and has 12 residues. CDR3 DNA only is kept here, 36 bases in frame from base 1. Taken from the germline V gene, the CDR1 and CDR2 loops are MDHEN and SYDVKM. As regards this clone: The antigen it recognizes is unknown. No qualities accompany the bases; no much larger clone lies one base away.

Using the deep immunoSEQ assay, multiplex PCR amplified TCR CDR3 regions from genomic DNA. For each cell subset, the extracted genomic DNA was distributed evenly across all wells of several immunoSEQ 96-well plates, and each plate served as one replicate. For sorted subsets, each replicate PCR was loaded with 200 ng genomic DNA, equivalent to 25,000 to 35,000 T cell genomes. The purified libraries were quantified using a Qubit 3.0 fluorometer, sized with a Bioanalyzer 2100, and then quantified again using the KAPA Library Quantification kit. A separate single-read 150-cycle Illumina NextSeq 550 flow cell was used to sequence each immunoSEQ 96-well plate. For the original study's pipeline: Because only junctional sequences without quality scores were contained in the immunoSEQ output, filtering matching that applied to full-length reads could not be performed. To assign V/J genes and CDR3, sequences were annotated using PyIR, a Python wrapper for IgBLAST v1.9, with IMGT germline references. Any read was removed if the V/J assignment was weak (E-value above 1e-6), the CDR3 was missing, or the read contained stop codons, out-of-frame junctions, or ambiguous translated residues. A V3J clonotype was defined by an identical inferred V gene, J gene, and CDR3 amino acid sequence. Percentage overlap between repertoires was calculated by dividing the number of shared unique clonotypes by the size of the smaller repertoire. Repertoire richness was assessed with RTK rarefaction, the Chao1 estimator, and Recon v2.1 estimates of unobserved clonotypes. Generation probabilities were computed with OLGA for all TCRbeta clonotypes obtained by the gDNA method from a handful of donors. TCRdb limited this immuneACCESS table to in-frame rearrangements with V and J called. A share of clones is missing; checked studies link under half to unresolved V genes, and the rest is unexplained. V and J calls and clone size are given by that table; D and trimming were obtained from the DNA. This sample lists 300,000 to 350,000 clones; more than 60% were detected once. Around 9.3% of the sample is held by the ten biggest clonotypes.

The donors were healthy, HIV-negative adults who had no recently reported acute infections or vaccinations. All donors were Caucasian adults living in Nashville, Tennessee, USA. CD4+ T cells were enriched by magnetic negative selection; naive cells were then positively selected on CD45RA, and the negative fraction formed the memory subset. Blood was collected by leukapheresis, and PBMCs were isolated by Ficoll-Histopaque density gradient centrifugation and then cryopreserved in liquid nitrogen vapor phase. Analytical flow cytometry was used to check the purity and quantity of each magnetically sorted T cell population. Genomic DNA was isolated from each sorted fraction and quantified by UV absorbance on a Nanodrop 2000c.

The V gene is TRBV28 and the J gene is TRBJ2-7; the D gene remains uncertain. The clonotype comes from a man aged 30 to 45 in good health. The sample taken for sequencing was memory CD4+ T cells sorted from blood. The cell subset or site tag for this specimen amounts to: CD45RA-negative fraction. The CDR3 protein is CASTDPNYEQYF. The nucleotides read TGTGCCAGCACCGACCCTAACTACGAGCAGTACTTC.